Following are 9 T cell receptor beta chains from one sample sequenced in a study of blood T cell repertoires in COVID-19. Libraries were prepared by immunoSEQ multiplex PCR; TCRdb keeps only in-frame clonotypes and omits some of them. The data contain over 200,000 clones, around 80% of them seen just once; the ten biggest clones take up 10% to 15%. The material sequenced was peripheral blood. These TCRs come from a woman aged 40 to 50 with acute or convalescent COVID-19.

In nucleotides, the CDR3 is TGTGCCAGCAGCCCTAGTGGTTTGGATACGCAGTATTTT. The encoded protein is CASSPSGLDTQYF. This sequence joins TRBV13 and TRBJ2-3, with no clear D. Trimming took off 5 bases at V and 6 bases at J, with 12 bases between the two ends. From germline, CDR1 is PRHDT and CDR2 FYEKMQ (reference sequence). The CDR3 is 13 amino acids.

CDR3 nucleotide sequence: TGTGCCAGCAGCCGCGGGGACGACTACGAGCAGTACTTC. Amino acids: CASSRGDDYEQYF. The chain uses TRBV3-1 (or the pseudogene TRBV3-2) and TRBJ2-7; maybe TRBD2 (6 bases). Trimming pared 4 bases from V and 3 bases from J, leaving 10 bases between. This CDR3 has 13 amino acids. Looked up from germline, CDR1 is LGHDT and CDR2 is YNNKEL (reference sequence).

As regards this clone: Other DNA variants within this sample encode the same CDR3. The chain uses TRBV19 and TRBJ2-1; 7 bases agree with TRBD2. The V segment lost 5 bases and the J segment 3 bases; nucleotides outside the gene matches: 4. The CDR3 has 14 amino acids. Looked up from germline, CDR1 is LNHDA and CDR2 is SQIVND (reference sequence). In nucleotides, the CDR3 is TGTGCCAGTAGTCGGGAGCGGGGCTACAATGAGCAGTTCTTC. It translates to CASSRERGYNEQFF.

This chain connects TRBV7-2 to TRBJ1-5; TRBD1 is a possible D gene (6 bases). Trimming took off 5 bases at V and 4 bases at J, with 18 bases between the two ends. Germline V gene sequence: CDR1 SGHTA, CDR2 FQGNSA. The length of the CDR3 is 16 residues. CDR3 residues: CASSPQYGTKNQPQHF. CDR3 DNA: TGTGCCAGCAGCCCTCAATACGGGACAAAGAATCAGCCCCAGCATTTT.

The chain recombines TRBV6-2 or TRBV6-3 with TRBJ2-3; D may be TRBD2 (5 bases). This CDR3 has 13 residues. Trimming removed 2 bases from V and 9 bases from J, with 12 bases in between. Germline values: CDR1 MNHEY, CDR2 SVGEGT. CDR3 DNA: TGTGCCAGCAGTTACCGATCCCCGGGAACGCAGTATTTT. It translates to CASSYRSPGTQYF.

The genes are TRBV7-2 and TRBJ2-1; tentatively, D is TRBD2 (6 bases). The CDR3 totals 15 residues. Germline V CDR1 and CDR2: SGHTA, FQGNSA. The germline V and J ends were trimmed by 4 bases and 8 bases, with 18 bases remaining between them. The CDR3 loop is CASSSRDWPGDEQFF. DNA for the CDR3: TGTGCCAGCAGCTCCCGGGACTGGCCTGGGGATGAGCAGTTCTTC.

The CDR3 DNA follows: TGTGCCACCAGTGACCCACAGGGTGGCAGGGACGAGCAGTACTTC. Translation: CATSDPQGGRDEQYF. This rearrangement joins TRBV24-1 to TRBJ2-7; possibly TRBD1 for D (6 bases). This CDR3 has 15 residues. CDR1 KGHDR and CDR2 SFDVKD come from the germline V gene. The V end lost 4 bases, the J end lost 5 bases, and 17 bases lay between the germline ends.

The chain uses TRBV20-1 and TRBJ1-2; 7 bases agree with TRBD1. V lost 3 bases to trimming and J lost 1 base; unmatched junction nucleotides: 5. This CDR3 is built from 14 residues. Germline V gene data show CDR1 as DFQATT and CDR2 as SNEGSKA (reference sequence). CDR3 nucleotide sequence: TGCAGTGCTAGTAAGACAGGGTTTAACTATGGCTACACCTTC. Translating it yields CSASKTGFNYGYTF.

The V gene is TRBV13, the J gene TRBJ2-7; D might be TRBD2 (5 bases). The ends were cut back, 5 bases at V and 5 bases at J, with 22 bases in the middle. Germline V gene lookup returns CDR1 PRHDT and CDR2 FYEKMQ (reference sequence). This CDR3 is built from 16 residues. CDR3 sequence (DNA): TGTGCCAGCAGCCCTCGAGGCGGTCTAGCTGGGCACGAGCAGTACTTC. The encoded protein is CASSPRGGLAGHEQYF.